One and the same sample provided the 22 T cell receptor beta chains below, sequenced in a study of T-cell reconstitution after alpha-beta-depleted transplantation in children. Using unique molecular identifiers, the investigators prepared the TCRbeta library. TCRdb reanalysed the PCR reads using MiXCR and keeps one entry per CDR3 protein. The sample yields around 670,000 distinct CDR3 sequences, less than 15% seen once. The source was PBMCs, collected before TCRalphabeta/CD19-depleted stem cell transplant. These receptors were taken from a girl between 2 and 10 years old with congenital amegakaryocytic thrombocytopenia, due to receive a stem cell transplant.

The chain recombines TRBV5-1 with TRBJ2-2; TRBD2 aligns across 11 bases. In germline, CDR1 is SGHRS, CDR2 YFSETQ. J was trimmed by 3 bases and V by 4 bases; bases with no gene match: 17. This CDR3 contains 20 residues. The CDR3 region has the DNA TGCGCCAGCAGCCTCCAACACCCGGGACTAGCGGAGAAGGACACCGGGGAGCTGTTTTTT. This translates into CASSLQHPGLAEKDTGELFF.

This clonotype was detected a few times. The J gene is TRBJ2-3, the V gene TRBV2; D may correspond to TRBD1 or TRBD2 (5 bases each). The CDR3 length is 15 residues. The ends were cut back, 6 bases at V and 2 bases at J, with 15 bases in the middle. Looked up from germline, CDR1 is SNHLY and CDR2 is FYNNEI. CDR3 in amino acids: CASRRGAGHTDTQYF. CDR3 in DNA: TGTGCCAGCAGGAGGGGCGCCGGCCACACAGATACGCAGTATTTT.

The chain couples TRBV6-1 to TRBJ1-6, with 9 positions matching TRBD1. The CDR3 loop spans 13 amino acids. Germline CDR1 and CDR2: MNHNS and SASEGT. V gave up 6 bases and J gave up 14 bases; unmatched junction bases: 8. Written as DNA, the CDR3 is TGTGCCAGCAGCTCCCGGGACAGGGCCTCCCTCCACTTT. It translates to CASSSRDRASLHF.

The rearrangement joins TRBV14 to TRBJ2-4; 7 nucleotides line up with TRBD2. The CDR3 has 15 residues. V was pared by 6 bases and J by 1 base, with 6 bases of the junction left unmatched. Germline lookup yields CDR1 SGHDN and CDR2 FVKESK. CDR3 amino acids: CASSRRGEAKNIQYF. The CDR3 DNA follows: TGTGCCAGCAGTAGACGGGGGGAGGCCAAAAACATTCAGTACTTC.

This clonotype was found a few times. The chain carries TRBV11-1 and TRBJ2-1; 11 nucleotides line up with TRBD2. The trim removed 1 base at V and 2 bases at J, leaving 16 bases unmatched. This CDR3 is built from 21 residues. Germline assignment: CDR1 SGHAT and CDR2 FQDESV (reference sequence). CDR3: CASSLVQAARTSGHTYNEQFF. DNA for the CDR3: TGTGCCAGCAGCTTAGTCCAGGCAGCTAGGACTAGCGGGCATACCTACAATGAGCAGTTCTTC.

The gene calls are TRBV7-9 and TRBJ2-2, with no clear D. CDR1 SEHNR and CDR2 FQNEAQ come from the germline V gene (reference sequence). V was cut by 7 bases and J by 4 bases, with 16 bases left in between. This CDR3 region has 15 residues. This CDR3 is CASNPMSTLTGELFF. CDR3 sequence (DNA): TGTGCCAGCAACCCCATGTCGACCCTCACCGGGGAGCTGTTTTTT.

Written as DNA, the CDR3 is TGTGCCAGCAGTTCAGGGGGACGCTCTGGGGCCAACGTCCTGACTTTC. It translates to CASSSGGRSGANVLTF. The rearrangement uses TRBV12-3 or TRBV12-4 and TRBJ2-6; 7 bases agree with TRBD1. V lost 4 bases to trimming and J lost 0 bases; unmatched junction nucleotides: 3. There are 16 residues in the CDR3.

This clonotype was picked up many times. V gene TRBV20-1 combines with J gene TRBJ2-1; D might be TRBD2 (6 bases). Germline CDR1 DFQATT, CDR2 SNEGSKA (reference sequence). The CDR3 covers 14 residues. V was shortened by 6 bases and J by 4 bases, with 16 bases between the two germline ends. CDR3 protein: CSAVPREFYNEQFF. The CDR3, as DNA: TGCAGTGCCGTCCCCCGGGAGTTTTACAATGAGCAGTTCTTC.

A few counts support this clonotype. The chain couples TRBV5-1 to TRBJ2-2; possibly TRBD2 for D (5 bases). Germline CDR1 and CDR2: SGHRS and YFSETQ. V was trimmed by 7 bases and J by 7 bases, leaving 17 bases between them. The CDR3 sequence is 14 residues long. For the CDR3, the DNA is TGCGCCAGCCGGTTGAGAGGGAGAGACGGGGAGCTGTTTTTT. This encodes CASRLRGRDGELFF.

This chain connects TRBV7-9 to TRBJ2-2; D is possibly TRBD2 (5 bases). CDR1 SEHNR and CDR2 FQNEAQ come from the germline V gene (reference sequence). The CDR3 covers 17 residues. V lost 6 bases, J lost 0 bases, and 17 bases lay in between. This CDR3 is CASSATQRTTNTGELFF. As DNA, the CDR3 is TGTGCCAGCAGTGCGACCCAGCGGACGACGAACACCGGGGAGCTGTTTTTT.

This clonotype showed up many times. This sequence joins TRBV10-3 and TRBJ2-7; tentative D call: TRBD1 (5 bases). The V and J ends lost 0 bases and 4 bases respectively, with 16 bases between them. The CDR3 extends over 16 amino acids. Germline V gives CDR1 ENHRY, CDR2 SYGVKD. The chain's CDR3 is CAISESNRAGSYEQYF. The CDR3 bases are TGTGCCATCAGTGAGTCAAATAGGGCAGGGTCTTACGAGCAGTACTTC.

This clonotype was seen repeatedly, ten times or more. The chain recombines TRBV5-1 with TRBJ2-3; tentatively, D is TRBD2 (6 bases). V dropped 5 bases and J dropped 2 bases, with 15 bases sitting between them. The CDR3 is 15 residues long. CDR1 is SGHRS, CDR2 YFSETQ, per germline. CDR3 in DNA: TGCGCCAGCAGGCCGGGAGCTGTAGACACAGATACGCAGTATTTT. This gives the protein CASRPGAVDTDTQYF.

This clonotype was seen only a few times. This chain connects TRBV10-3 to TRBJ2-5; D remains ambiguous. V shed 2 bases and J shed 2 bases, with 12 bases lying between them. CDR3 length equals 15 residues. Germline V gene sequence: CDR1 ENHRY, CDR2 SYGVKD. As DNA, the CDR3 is TGTGCCATCAGTGAGGTCCTGACAAGACAAGAGACCCAGTACTTC. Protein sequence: CAISEVLTRQETQYF.

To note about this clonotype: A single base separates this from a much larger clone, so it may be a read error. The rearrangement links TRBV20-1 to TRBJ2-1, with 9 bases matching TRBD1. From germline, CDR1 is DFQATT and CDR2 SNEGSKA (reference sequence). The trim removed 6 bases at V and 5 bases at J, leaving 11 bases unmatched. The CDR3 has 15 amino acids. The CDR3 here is CSARHRGREDNEQFF. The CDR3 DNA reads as TGCAGTGCCAGGCACAGGGGGCGCGAGGACAATGAGCAGTTCTTC.

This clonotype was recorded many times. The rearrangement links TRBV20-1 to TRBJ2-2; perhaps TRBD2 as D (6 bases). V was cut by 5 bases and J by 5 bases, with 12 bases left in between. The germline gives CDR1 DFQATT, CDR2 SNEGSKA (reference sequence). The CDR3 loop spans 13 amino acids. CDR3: CSAFDSGTGELFF. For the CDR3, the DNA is TGCAGTGCTTTTGACAGCGGGACCGGGGAGCTGTTTTTT.

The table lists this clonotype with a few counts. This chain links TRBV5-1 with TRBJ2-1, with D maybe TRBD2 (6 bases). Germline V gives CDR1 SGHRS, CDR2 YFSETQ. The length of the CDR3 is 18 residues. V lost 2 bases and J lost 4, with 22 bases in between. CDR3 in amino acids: CASSLDPSGLDLYNEQFF. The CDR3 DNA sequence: TGCGCCAGCAGCTTAGACCCATCGGGACTCGACCTTTACAATGAGCAGTTCTTC.

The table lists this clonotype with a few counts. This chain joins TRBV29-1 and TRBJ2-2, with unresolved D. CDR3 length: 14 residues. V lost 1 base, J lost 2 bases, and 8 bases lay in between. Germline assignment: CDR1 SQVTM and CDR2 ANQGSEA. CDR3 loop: CSVEVGANTGELFF. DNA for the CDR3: TGCAGCGTTGAAGTCGGAGCTAACACCGGGGAGCTGTTTTTT.

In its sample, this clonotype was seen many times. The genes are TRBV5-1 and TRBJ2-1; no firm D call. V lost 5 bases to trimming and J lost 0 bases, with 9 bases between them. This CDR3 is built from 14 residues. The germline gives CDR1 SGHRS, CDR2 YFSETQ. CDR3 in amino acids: CASSYPDSYNEQFF. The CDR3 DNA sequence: TGCGCCAGCAGTTATCCGGACTCCTACAATGAGCAGTTCTTC.

Here the CDR3 reads CATSDPDRAHPTYNEQFF. The CDR3 coding sequence is TGTGCCACCAGTGATCCCGACAGGGCGCACCCAACATACAATGAGCAGTTCTTC. The V gene is TRBV24-1, the J gene TRBJ2-1; TRBD1 agrees at 7 bases. Germline trimming cut 3 bases from V and 4 bases from J; bases unmatched to any gene: 14. Looked up from germline, CDR1 is KGHDR and CDR2 is SFDVKD. The CDR3 sequence is 18 residues long.

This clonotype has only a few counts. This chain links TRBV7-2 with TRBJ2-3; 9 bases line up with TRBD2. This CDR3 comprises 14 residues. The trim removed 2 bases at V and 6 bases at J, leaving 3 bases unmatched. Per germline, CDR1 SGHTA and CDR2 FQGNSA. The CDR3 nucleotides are TGTGCCAGCAGCTTAAGCGGGAGGAGGGATACGCAGTATTTT. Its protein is CASSLSGRRDTQYF.

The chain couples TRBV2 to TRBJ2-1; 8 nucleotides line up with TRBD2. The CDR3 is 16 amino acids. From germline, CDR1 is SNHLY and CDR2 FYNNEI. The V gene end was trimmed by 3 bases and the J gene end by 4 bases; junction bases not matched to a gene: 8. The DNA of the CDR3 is TGTGCCAGCAGTGATGGGGAGACTAGCGTATACAATGAGCAGTTCTTC. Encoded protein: CASSDGETSVYNEQFF.

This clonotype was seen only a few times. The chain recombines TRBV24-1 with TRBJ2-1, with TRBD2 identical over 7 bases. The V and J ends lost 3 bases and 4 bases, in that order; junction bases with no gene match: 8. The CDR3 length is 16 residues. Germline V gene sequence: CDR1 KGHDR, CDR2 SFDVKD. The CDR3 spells CATSDTRAGPYNEQFF. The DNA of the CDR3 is TGTGCCACCAGTGATACCCGAGCGGGACCATACAATGAGCAGTTCTTC.